This TCR beta chain was recorded in a study of cytomegalovirus exposure and HLA in healthy donors. The CDR3 is 14 amino acids. V dropped 0 bases and J dropped 7 bases, with 8 bases sitting between them. From germline, CDR1 is SGDLS and CDR2 YYNGEE. It was with 60 Vbeta and 13 Jbeta primers that the PCR ran. Data came from immunoSEQ multiplex PCR; TCRdb stores just in-frame clones and leaves some out. The table shows 110,000 or so clones, with 60% to 80% occurring only once. The origin of this receptor is a man between 50 and 59 years old in good health and CMV-seropositive. Sequenced: PBMCs. This chain connects TRBV9 to TRBJ1-6; D is perhaps TRBD1 (5 bases). CDR3 residues: CASSVARANSPLHF. For the CDR3, the DNA is TGTGCCAGCAGCGTAGCCAGGGCCAATTCACCCCTCCACTTT.